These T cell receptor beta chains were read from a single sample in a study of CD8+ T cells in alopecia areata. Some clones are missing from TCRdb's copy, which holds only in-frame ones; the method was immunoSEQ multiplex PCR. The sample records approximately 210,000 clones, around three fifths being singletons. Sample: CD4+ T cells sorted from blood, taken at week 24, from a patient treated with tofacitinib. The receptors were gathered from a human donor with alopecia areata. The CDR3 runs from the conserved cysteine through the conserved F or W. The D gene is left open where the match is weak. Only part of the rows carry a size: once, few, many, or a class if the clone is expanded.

CAWRPGTPNSPLHF | TGTGCCTGGAGGCCCGGGACACCTAATTCACCCCTCCACTTT | TRBJ1-6 | NA | TRBV30 | NA
CAWTTGGSFTGELFF | TGTGCCTGGACTACCGGAGGCAGTTTCACCGGGGAGCTGTTTTTT | TRBJ2-2 | NA | TRBV30 | NA
CASSLAAGGPDTQYF | TGCGCCAGCAGCTTGGCAGCGGGGGGACCAGATACGCAGTATTTT | TRBJ2-3 | TRBD2 | TRBV5-1 | NA
CAWSVPGYGYTF | TGTGCCTGGAGTGTACCGGGATATGGCTACACCTTC | TRBJ1-2 | NA | TRBV30 | NA
CSVRTTGAGNTEAFF | TGCAGCGTTAGAACGACAGGGGCGGGGAACACTGAAGCTTTCTTT | TRBJ1-1 | TRBD1 | TRBV29-1 | NA
CSVQKMMNTEAFF | TGCAGCGTCCAAAAAATGATGAACACTGAAGCTTTCTTT | TRBJ1-1 | NA | TRBV29-1 | NA
CASSPGTSGGAVGADTQYF | TGTGCCAGCAGCCCCGGGACTAGCGGGGGGGCAGTGGGTGCAGATACGCAGTATTTT | TRBJ2-3 | TRBD2 | TRBV9 | NA
CASSQLAGAHTEAFF | TGCGCCAGCAGCCAACTAGCGGGGGCACACACTGAAGCTTTCTTT | TRBJ1-1 | NA | TRBV4-3 | NA
CSVELLQTDTQYF | TGCAGCGTTGAATTACTGCAGACAGATACGCAGTATTTT | TRBJ2-3 | NA | TRBV29-1 | once
CASSPTGIQETQYF | TGTGCCAGCAGCCCCACAGGGATCCAAGAGACCCAGTACTTC | TRBJ2-5 | NA | TRBV9 | few
CSGGQYGEQYF | TGCAGCGGCGGACAGTACGGCGAGCAGTACTTC | TRBJ2-7 | NA | TRBV29-1 | NA
CASSPRASTEAFF | TGTGCCAGCTCACCCCGGGCAAGCACTGAAGCTTTCTTT | TRBJ1-1 | NA | TRBV18 | few
CASSLGGGSSYNEQFF | TGTGCCAGCAGCTTGGGCGGGGGAAGCTCCTACAATGAGCAGTTCTTC | TRBJ2-1 | TRBD2 | TRBV5-4 | NA
CASSHRTGGGTEAFF | TGTGCCAGCAGTCATCGGACAGGGGGAGGGACTGAAGCTTTCTTT | TRBJ1-1 | TRBD1 | TRBV28 | NA
CSVEEDRGHGYTF | TGCAGCGTTGAGGAGGACAGGGGCCATGGCTACACCTTC | TRBJ1-2 | TRBD1 | TRBV29-1 | NA
CASSSGLAEYNEQFF | TGCGCCAGCAGCTCCGGACTAGCGGAGTACAATGAGCAGTTCTTC | TRBJ2-1 | TRBD2 | TRBV5-1 | NA
CASSLIGGAQPQHF | TGTGCCAGCAGTTTAATCGGGGGAGCGCAGCCCCAGCATTTT | TRBJ1-5 | NA | TRBV27 | NA
CASSGQGFDEQFF | TGTGCCAGCAGTGGACAGGGGTTTGATGAGCAGTTCTTC | TRBJ2-1 | TRBD1 | TRBV2 | NA
CASSIRGAGLLDEQYF | TGTGCCAGTAGTATCAGGGGAGCCGGCCTCTTGGACGAGCAGTACTTC | TRBJ2-7 | NA | TRBV19 | NA
CAGTGGLYGYTF | TGTGCCGGAACAGGGGGCCTCTATGGCTACACCTTC | TRBJ1-2 | TRBD1 | TRBV30 | NA
CASSHYQGQDGYTF | TGCGCCAGCAGCCATTACCAAGGACAGGATGGCTACACCTTC | TRBJ1-2 | TRBD1 | TRBV4-3 | NA
CASSGAIRHF | TGTGCCAGCAGTGGGGCAATTCGCCACTTT | TRBJ1-6 | NA | TRBV2 | few
CASSLGATGELFF | TGTGCCAGCAGCTTAGGGGCCACCGGGGAGCTGTTTTTT | TRBJ2-2 | NA | TRBV7-2 | NA
CSAASAGGYNEQFF | TGCAGCGCCGCCTCAGCGGGGGGCTACAATGAGCAGTTCTTC | TRBJ2-1 | TRBD2 | TRBV29-1 | NA
CSVEEEVVAITREQYF | TGCAGCGTTGAAGAAGAGGTGGTAGCAATCACTCGGGAGCAGTACTTC | TRBJ2-7 | NA | TRBV29-1 | once
CASSPYTNEQFF | TGTGCCAGCAGCCCTTATACCAATGAGCAGTTCTTC | TRBJ2-1 | NA | TRBV7-2 | NA
CSVRMRAGNIQYF | TGCAGCGTTCGAATGAGGGCAGGAAACATTCAGTACTTC | TRBJ2-4 | NA | TRBV29-1 | few
CAIMRASGTNTQYF | TGTGCCATCATGCGGGCTAGCGGTACAAATACGCAGTATTTT | TRBJ2-3 | TRBD2 | TRBV10-3 | NA
CASSLALGGQTDTQYF | TGTGCCAGCAGCTTGGCCCTGGGGGGGCAAACAGATACGCAGTATTTT | TRBJ2-3 | NA | TRBV7-9 | NA